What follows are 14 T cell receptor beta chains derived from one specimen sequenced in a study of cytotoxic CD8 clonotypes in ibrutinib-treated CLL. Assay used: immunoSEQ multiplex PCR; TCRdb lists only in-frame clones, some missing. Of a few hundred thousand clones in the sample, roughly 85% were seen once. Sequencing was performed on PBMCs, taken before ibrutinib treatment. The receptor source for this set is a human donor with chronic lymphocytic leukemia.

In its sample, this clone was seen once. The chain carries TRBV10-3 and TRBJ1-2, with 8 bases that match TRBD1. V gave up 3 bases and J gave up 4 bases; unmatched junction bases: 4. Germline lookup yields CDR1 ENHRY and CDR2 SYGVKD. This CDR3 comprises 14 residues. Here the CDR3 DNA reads TGTGCCATCAGTGACCGGACAGGGAGCTATGGCTACACCTTC. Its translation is CAISDRTGSYGYTF.

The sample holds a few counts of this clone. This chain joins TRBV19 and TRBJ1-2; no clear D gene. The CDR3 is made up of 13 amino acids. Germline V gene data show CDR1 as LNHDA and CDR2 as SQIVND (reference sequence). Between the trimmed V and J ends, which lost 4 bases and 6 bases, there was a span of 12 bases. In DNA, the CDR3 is TGTGCCAGTAGTACCATAAGCAGAGATGGCTACACCTTC. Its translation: CASSTISRDGYTF.

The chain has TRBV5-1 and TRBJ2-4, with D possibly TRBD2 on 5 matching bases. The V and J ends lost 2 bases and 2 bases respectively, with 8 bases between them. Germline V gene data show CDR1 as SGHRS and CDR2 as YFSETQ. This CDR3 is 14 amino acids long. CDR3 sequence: CASSFGVTKNIQYF. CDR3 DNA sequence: TGCGCCAGCAGCTTCGGGGTAACCAAAAACATTCAGTACTTC.

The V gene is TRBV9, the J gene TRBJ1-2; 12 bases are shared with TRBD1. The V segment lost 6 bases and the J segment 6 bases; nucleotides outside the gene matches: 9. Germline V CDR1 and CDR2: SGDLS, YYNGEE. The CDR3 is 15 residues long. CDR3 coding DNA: TGTGCCAGCAACCCTAAGGGACAGGGGGCGGATGGCTACACCTTC. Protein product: CASNPKGQGADGYTF.

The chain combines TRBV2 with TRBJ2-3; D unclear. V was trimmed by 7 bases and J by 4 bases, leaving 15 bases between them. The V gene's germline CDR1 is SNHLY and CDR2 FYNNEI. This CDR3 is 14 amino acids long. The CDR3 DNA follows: TGTGCCAGCAAAGAAATTATACGGGCAGATACGCAGTATTTT. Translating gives CASKEIIRADTQYF.

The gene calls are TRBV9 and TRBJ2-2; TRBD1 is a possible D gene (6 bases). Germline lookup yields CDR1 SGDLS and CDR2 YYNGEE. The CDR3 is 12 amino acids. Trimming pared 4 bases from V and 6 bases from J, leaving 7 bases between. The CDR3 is CASSRGSGELFF. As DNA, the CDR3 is TGTGCCAGCAGCAGGGGGTCCGGGGAGCTGTTTTTT.

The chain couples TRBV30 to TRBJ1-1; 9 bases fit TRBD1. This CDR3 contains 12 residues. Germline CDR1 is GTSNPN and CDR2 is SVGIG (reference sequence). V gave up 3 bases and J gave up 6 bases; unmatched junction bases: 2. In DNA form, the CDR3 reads TGTGCCTGGAGGACAGGGGGTGCTGAAGCTTTCTTT. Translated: CAWRTGGAEAFF.

The DNA of the CDR3 is TGTGCCAGCAGATCCCGCGGGGGAGGACGGGGGAACACCGGGGAGCTGTTTTTT. The encoded protein is CASRSRGGGRGNTGELFF. The rearrangement links TRBV28 to TRBJ2-2; TRBD2 aligns across 7 bases. Germline V lookup: CDR1 MDHEN, CDR2 SYDVKM. CDR3 length: 18 amino acids. Trimming removed 6 bases from V and 1 base from J; junction bases left unmatched: 14. Based on the CDR3 plus reference TRBV28 and TRBJ2-2, the full variable domain is DVKVTQSSRYLVKRTGEKVFLECVQDMDHENMFWYRQDPGLGLRLIYFSYDVKMKEKGDIPEGYSVSREKKERFSLILESASTNQTSMYLCASRSRGGGRGNTGELFFGEGSRLTVL.

The CDR3 here is CASSPRTGGYNEQFF. As DNA, the CDR3 is TGTGCCAGCAGCCCCCGGACAGGGGGTTACAATGAGCAGTTCTTC. The rearrangement links TRBV9 to TRBJ2-1, with TRBD1 matching 10 bases. Germline CDR1 and CDR2: SGDLS and YYNGEE. The CDR3 extends over 15 amino acids. The J segment lost 4 bases and the V segment lost 4 bases, leaving 5 bases of the junction unmatched.

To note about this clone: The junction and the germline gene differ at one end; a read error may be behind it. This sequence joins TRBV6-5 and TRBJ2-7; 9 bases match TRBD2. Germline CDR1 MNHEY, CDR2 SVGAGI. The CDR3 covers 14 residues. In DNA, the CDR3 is TGTGCCAGCGGTTATCGAGCGGGAGGCTACGAGCAGTACTTC. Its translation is CASGYRAGGYEQYF.

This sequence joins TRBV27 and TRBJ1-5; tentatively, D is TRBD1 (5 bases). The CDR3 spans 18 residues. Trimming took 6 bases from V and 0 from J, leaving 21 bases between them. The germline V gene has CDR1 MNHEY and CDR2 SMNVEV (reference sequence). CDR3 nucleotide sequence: TGTGCCAGCAGGCGGGATGAGAGAAAGACAGATAGCAATCAGCCCCAGCATTTT. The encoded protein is CASRRDERKTDSNQPQHF.

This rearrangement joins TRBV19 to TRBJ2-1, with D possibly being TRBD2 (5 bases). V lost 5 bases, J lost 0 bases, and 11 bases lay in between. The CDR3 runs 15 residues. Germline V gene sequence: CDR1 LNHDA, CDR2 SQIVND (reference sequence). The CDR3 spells CASSQRGVSYNEQFF. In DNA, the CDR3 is TGTGCCAGTAGTCAACGGGGAGTCTCCTACAATGAGCAGTTCTTC.

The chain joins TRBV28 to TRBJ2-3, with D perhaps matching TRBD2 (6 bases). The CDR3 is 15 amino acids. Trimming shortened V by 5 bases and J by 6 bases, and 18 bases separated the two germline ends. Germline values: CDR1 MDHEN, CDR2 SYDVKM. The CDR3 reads CASSPRSGSRDTQYF. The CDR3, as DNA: TGTGCCAGCAGTCCCCGTAGCGGTTCACGGGATACGCAGTATTTT. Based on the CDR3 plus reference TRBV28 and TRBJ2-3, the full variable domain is DVKVTQSSRYLVKRTGEKVFLECVQDMDHENMFWYRQDPGLGLRLIYFSYDVKMKEKGDIPEGYSVSREKKERFSLILESASTNQTSMYLCASSPRSGSRDTQYFGPGTRLTVL.

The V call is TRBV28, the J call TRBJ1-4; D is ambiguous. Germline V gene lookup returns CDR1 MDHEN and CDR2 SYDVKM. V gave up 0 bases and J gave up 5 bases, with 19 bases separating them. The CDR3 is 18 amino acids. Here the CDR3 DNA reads TGTGCCAGCAGTTTATGGGGTCAAAGCGGTCATAGGAATGAAAAACTGTTTTTT. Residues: CASSLWGQSGHRNEKLFF.